The clone carrying this TCR beta chain has just a few counts. TCRdb re-analysed the 5' RACE reads in MiXCR, keeping a single row per CDR3 protein. The sample consists of approximately 44,000 distinct CDR3 sequences, just under 30% of them appearing once. CDR1 is MGHRA, CDR2 YSYEKL, per germline. Trimming removed 8 bases at V and 5 bases at J, with 8 bases between. This CDR3 comprises 11 residues. The chain recombines TRBV4-1 with TRBJ2-3, with D perhaps matching TRBD1 or TRBD2 (6 bases each). This sequence was found in a female donor with breast cancer. Sequenced material: memory CD4+ T cells sorted from a lymph node. Subset: memory CD4+ T cells, CD4+CD45RO+CD25-. In DNA form, the CDR3 reads TGCGCCAGCGGAGGGGGAGATACGCAGTATTTT. This gives the protein CASGGGDTQYF.